This paragraph covers one TCR beta chain sequence. Its antigen is not identified. One base away lies a much larger clone, so this may be a sequencing read error. Methods described previously were used for bulk TCR libraries, and listed TCR primers were applied. TCRdb independently ran MiXCR on the PCR reads; one entry per CDR3 protein. The table records about 640,000 distinct CDR3 sequences, about 20% of them present only once. Naive CD8 sequencing libraries were generated from around 18,000 to 910,000 sorted cells, with 10%, 30% or 50% RNA as input. This sample is drawn from a study of molecular identifiers for immune sequencing clone quantification. In the study overall: Replicate runs used RNA from roughly 21,000 or 96,000 naive CD8 cells, which was split five ways into aliquots, and four of those aliquots were then sequenced.

The study's findings and limits: Spiked Jurkat TCR RNA equivalent to one cell reportedly surfaced among approximately 1.1 million naive cells.

From germline, CDR1 is SGDLS and CDR2 YYNGEE. This CDR3 has 13 amino acids. The source is a human donor in good health. Some libraries in this study had Jurkat cell RNA spiked in. Material for sequencing was naive CD8+ T cells from blood, with Jurkat cell RNA spiked in. As to subset: FACS-sorted CD8+CD4-CCR7+CD45RA+ naive T cells. This chain uses TRBV9 with TRBJ1-1; no clear D. CDR3 coding DNA: TGTGCCTCCTCCCAACCAAGAGGCACTAAAGCTTTCTTT. As protein: CASSQPRGTKAFF.